The rows below give T cell receptor beta chains drawn from one sample of a study of cytomegalovirus exposure and HLA in healthy donors. TCRdb's table, derived via immunoSEQ multiplex PCR, lists solely in-frame clones and lacks some. Seen here are 65,000 to 90,000 clones, about nine tenths observed once, and the top ten hold 2%. Sequencing input: PBMCs. All receptors come from a woman under 40 in good health and CMV-seronegative. Each CDR3 is given with its conserved first and last residue. Each record gives: V gene, D gene, clone size, J gene, CDR3 protein, CDR3 DNA. A D gene is named only where the DNA matches it firmly. Clone size appears in some rows only: once, few, many, or a class for an expanded clone.

TRBV10-3	TRBD1	-	TRBJ2-3	CATGTGESSAQYF	TGTGCCACCGGGACAGGGGAGAGTAGCGCGCAGTATTTT
TRBV5-1	-	-	TRBJ2-1	CASSFGTAWEVYNEQFF	TGCGCCAGCAGCTTCGGGACAGCCTGGGAGGTGTACAATGAGCAGTTCTTC
TRBV27	-	-	TRBJ2-7	CASSKGREQYF	TGTGCCAGCAGCAAGGGGAGGGAGCAGTACTTC
TRBV28	TRBD2	-	TRBJ2-5	CASSLPTSGQETQYF	TGTGCCAGCAGCCTCCCGACTAGCGGTCAAGAGACCCAGTACTTC
TRBV4-1	-	-	TRBJ2-7	CASSPAARSVSYEQYF	TGCGCCAGCAGCCCGGCCGCGAGGTCTGTCTCCTACGAGCAGTACTTC
TRBV14	-	-	TRBJ1-2	CASSQSLSGYTF	TGTGCCAGCAGCCAATCACTTAGCGGCTACACCTTC
TRBV15	TRBD1	-	TRBJ1-5	CATSKGQGDQPQHF	TGTGCCACCAGCAAAGGACAGGGAGATCAGCCCCAGCATTTT
TRBV6-1	-	-	TRBJ2-7	CASSEKEDSAYEQYF	TGTGCCAGCAGTGAAAAGGAGGACAGTGCCTACGAGCAGTACTTC
TRBV4-1	TRBD2	-	TRBJ2-1	CASSRSEGSGRGSNNEQFF	TGCGCCAGCAGCCGTTCCGAGGGTAGCGGGAGGGGTTCCAACAATGAGCAGTTCTTC
TRBV9	TRBD2	-	TRBJ2-2	CASSVAGTSGGVGELFF	TGTGCCAGCAGCGTAGCTGGGACTAGCGGAGGAGTGGGGGAGCTGTTTTTT
TRBV27	-	-	TRBJ2-7	CASSLEGSEQYF	TGTGCCAGCAGTTTAGAGGGATCCGAGCAGTACTTC
TRBV6-8	TRBD2	-	TRBJ2-7	CASSSPGRPGLAGGPSRSYEQYF	TGTGCCAGCAGTTCGCCCGGACGGCCGGGACTAGCGGGAGGGCCGTCCAGATCCTACGAGCAGTACTTC
TRBV5-1	TRBD2	-	TRBJ2-1	CASSLGAGAYNEQFF	TGCGCCAGCAGCTTGGGGGCGGGAGCCTACAATGAGCAGTTCTTC
TRBV28	-	-	TRBJ1-1	CASRVGGGVYTEAFF	TGTGCCAGCAGGGTCGGGGGGGGCGTGTATACTGAAGCTTTCTTT
TRBV2	-	-	TRBJ1-5	CASSDRGEDQPQHF	TGTGCCAGCAGTGACAGGGGAGAGGATCAGCCCCAGCATTTT
TRBV7-9	TRBD1	-	TRBJ2-7	CASSPGTGMYF	TGTGCCAGCAGCCCCGGGACAGGAATGTACTTC
TRBV9	TRBD2	-	TRBJ2-1	CASSGSGTSGKGGNEQFF	TGTGCCAGCAGCGGATCCGGGACTAGCGGGAAAGGGGGCAATGAGCAGTTCTTC
TRBV4-3	-	-	TRBJ2-1	CASSQASETYNEQFF	TGCGCCAGCAGCCAAGCCAGCGAGACGTACAATGAGCAGTTCTTC
TRBV19	TRBD1	-	TRBJ1-1	CASSGQAIPNTEAFF	TGTGCCAGTAGTGGACAGGCGATCCCGAACACTGAAGCTTTCTTT
TRBV11-3	TRBD1	once	TRBJ2-5	CASSLGRTGGETQYF	TGTGCCAGCAGCTTGGGACGGACAGGGGGAGAGACCCAGTACTTC
TRBV7-9	TRBD2	-	TRBJ2-5	CASSLGLAREETQYF	TGTGCCAGCAGTTTGGGACTAGCGAGAGAAGAGACCCAGTACTTC
TRBV27	-	-	TRBJ1-1	CASKSQGRNTEAFF	TGTGCCAGCAAGTCTCAGGGCCGGAACACTGAAGCTTTCTTT
TRBV7-2	-	-	TRBJ1-5	CASSFDTGINQPQHF	TGTGCCAGCAGCTTCGATACAGGGATCAATCAGCCCCAGCATTTT
TRBV28	TRBD1	once	TRBJ2-5	CASSPPGQGQQETQYF	TGTGCCAGCAGTCCTCCGGGACAGGGACAACAAGAGACCCAGTACTTC
TRBV5-6	TRBD2	-	TRBJ2-5	CASSFDAGGPGETQYF	TGTGCCAGCAGCTTCGACGCGGGAGGGCCGGGGGAGACCCAGTACTTC
TRBV7-6	TRBD2	-	TRBJ2-3	CASSLGTSGTFTDTQYF	TGTGCCAGCAGTCTTGGGACTAGCGGGACTTTCACAGATACGCAGTATTTT
TRBV7-9	TRBD2	once	TRBJ2-7	CASSPRLAGGPYEQYF	TGTGCCAGCAGCCCACGACTAGCGGGAGGCCCCTACGAGCAGTACTTC